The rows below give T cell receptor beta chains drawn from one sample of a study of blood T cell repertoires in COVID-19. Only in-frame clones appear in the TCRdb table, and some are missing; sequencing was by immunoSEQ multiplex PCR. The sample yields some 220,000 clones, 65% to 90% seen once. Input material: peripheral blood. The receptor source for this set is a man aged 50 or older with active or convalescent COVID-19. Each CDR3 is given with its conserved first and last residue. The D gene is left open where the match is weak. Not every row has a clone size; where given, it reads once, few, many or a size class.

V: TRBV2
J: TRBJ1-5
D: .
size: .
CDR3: CASSEPGLNQPQHF
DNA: TGTGCCAGCAGTGAACCGGGACTTAATCAGCCCCAGCATTTT

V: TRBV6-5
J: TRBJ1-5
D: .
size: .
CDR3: CASRPPGGNQPQHF
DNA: TGTGCCAGCAGACCTCCCGGGGGCAATCAGCCCCAGCATTTT

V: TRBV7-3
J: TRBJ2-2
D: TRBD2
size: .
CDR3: CASSPTGGARNTGELFF
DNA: TGTGCCAGCAGCCCGACCGGGGGGGCGCGAAACACCGGGGAGCTGTTTTTT

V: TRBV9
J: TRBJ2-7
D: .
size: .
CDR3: CASSVGVAGRIYEQYF
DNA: TGTGCCAGCAGCGTAGGTGTTGCGGGGCGAATCTACGAGCAGTACTTC

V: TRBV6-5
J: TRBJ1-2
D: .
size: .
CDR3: CASRPGVDYGYTF
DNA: TGTGCCAGCAGGCCTGGAGTCGACTATGGCTACACCTTC

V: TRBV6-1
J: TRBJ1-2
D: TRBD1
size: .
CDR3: CASSERTGVYGYTF
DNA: TGTGCCAGCAGTGAAAGGACAGGGGTATATGGCTACACCTTC

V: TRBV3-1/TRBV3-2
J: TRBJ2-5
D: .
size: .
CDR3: CASSQDLWTAQETQYF
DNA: TGTGCCAGCAGCCAAGATCTCTGGACAGCCCAAGAGACCCAGTACTTC

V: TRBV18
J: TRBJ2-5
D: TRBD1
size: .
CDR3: CASSLQGEETQYF
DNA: TGTGCCAGCTCACTCCAGGGGGAGGAGACCCAGTACTTC

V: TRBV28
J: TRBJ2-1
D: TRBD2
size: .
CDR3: CASSPYSGSSYNEQFF
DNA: TGTGCCAGCAGTCCTTATAGCGGGAGCTCCTACAATGAGCAGTTCTTC

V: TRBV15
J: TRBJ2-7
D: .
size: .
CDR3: CATSGNRERSEQYF
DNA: TGTGCCACCAGCGGGAACAGGGAGCGGAGCGAGCAGTACTTC

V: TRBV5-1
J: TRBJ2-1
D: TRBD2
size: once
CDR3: CASSLGGTSGTHEQFF
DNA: TGCGCCAGCAGCTTGGGGGGGACTAGCGGGACCCATGAGCAGTTCTTC

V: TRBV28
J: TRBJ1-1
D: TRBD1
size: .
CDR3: CASSFPPGQIMNTEAFF
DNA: TGTGCCAGCAGTTTCCCCCCGGGACAGATCATGAACACTGAAGCTTTCTTT

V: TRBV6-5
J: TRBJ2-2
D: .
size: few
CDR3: CASSYGSGTGELFF
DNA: TGTGCCAGCAGTTACGGGTCGGGCACCGGGGAGCTGTTTTTT

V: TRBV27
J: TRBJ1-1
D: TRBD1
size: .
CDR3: CASRINRGNTEAFF
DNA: TGTGCCAGCAGGATCAACAGGGGGAACACTGAAGCTTTCTTT

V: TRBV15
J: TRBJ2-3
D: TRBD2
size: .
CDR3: CATSRDLWDYRTDTQYF
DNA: TGTGCCACCAGCAGAGACTTATGGGACTATCGCACAGATACGCAGTATTTT

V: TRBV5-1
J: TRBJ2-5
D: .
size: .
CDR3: CASSLFRLEETQYF
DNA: TGCGCCAGCAGCTTATTTCGGTTGGAGGAGACCCAGTACTTC

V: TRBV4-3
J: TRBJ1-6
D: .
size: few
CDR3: CASSQDPGGGNNSPLHF
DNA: TGCGCCAGCAGCCAAGATCCGGGGGGTGGGAATAATTCACCCCTCCACTTT

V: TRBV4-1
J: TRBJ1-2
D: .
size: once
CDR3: CASSQVFSYGYTF
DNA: TGCGCCAGCAGCCAAGTATTTAGCTATGGCTACACCTTC

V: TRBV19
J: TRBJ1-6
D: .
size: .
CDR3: CASSGRLDSPLHF
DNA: TGTGCCAGTAGTGGAAGACTGGATTCACCCCTCCACTTT

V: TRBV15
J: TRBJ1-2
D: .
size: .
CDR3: CATSRDRVARGYTF
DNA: TGTGCCACCAGCAGAGACAGGGTAGCCCGAGGCTACACCTTC

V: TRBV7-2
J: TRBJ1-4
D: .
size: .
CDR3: CASSLYPPPGEKLFF
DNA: TGTGCCAGCAGCTTATATCCCCCTCCGGGTGAAAAACTGTTTTTT

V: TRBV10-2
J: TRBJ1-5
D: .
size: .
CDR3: CATSQGPNQPQHF
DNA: TGCGCCACCTCACAGGGACCCAATCAGCCCCAGCATTTT

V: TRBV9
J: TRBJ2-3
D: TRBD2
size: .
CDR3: CASSVSGGGTDTQYF
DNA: TGTGCCAGCAGCGTAAGCGGGGGGGGAACAGATACGCAGTATTTT

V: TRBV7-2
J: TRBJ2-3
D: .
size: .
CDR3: CASSLYQGSDTQYF
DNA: TGTGCCAGCAGCTTATATCAGGGATCAGATACGCAGTATTTT

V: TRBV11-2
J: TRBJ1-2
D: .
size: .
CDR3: CASSVSGVYGYTF
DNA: TGTGCCAGCAGCGTATCAGGGGTCTATGGCTACACCTTC

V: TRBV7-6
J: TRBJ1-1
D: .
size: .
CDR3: CASSLSRNTEAFF
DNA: TGTGCCAGCAGCTTATCTAGGAACACTGAAGCTTTCTTT

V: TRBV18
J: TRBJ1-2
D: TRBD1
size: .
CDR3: CASSSPGQGAPHTF
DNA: TGTGCCAGCTCATCCCCGGGACAGGGGGCCCCTCACACCTTC

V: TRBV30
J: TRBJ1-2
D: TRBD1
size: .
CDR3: CAWRTTGISGYTF
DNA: TGTGCCTGGAGGACGACAGGGATTAGTGGCTACACCTTC

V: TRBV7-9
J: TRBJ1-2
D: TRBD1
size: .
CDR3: CASSLALGQGAGGYTF
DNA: TGTGCCAGCAGCTTAGCGCTGGGGCAGGGGGCGGGTGGCTACACCTTC

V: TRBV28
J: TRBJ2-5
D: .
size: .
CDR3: CASSTRQGSETQYF
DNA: TGTGCCAGCAGTACCCGTCAGGGGAGCGAGACCCAGTACTTC

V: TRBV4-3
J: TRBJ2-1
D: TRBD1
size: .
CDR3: CASSQRFRDRGINEQFF
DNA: TGCGCCAGCAGCCAACGCTTCCGGGACAGGGGAATCAATGAGCAGTTCTTC

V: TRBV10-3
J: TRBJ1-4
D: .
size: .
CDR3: CAISESGQPTTNEKLFF
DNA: TGTGCCATCAGTGAGTCGGGGCAGCCTACAACTAATGAAAAACTGTTTTTT

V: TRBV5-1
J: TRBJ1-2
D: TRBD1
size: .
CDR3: CASSLGGTGSHGYTF
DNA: TGCGCCAGCAGCTTGGGCGGGACAGGGAGTCACGGCTACACCTTC

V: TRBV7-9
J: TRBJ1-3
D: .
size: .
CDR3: CASSLAIGESDTIYF
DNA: TGTGCCAGCAGCTTAGCGATCGGGGAGTCGGACACCATATATTTT

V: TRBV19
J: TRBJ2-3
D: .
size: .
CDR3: CASFDYEDTQYF
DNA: TGTGCCAGCTTCGACTACGAAGATACGCAGTATTTT

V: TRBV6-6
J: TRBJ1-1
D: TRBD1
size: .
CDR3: CASSHTGVIEAFF
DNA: TGTGCCAGCAGCCACACAGGGGTTATTGAAGCTTTCTTT

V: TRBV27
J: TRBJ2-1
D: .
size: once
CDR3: CASSSQGPSSYNEQFF
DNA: TGTGCCAGCAGTTCCCAGGGTCCTAGCTCCTACAATGAGCAGTTCTTC

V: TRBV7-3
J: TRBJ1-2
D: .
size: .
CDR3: CASSLYPRVDGYTF
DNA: TGTGCCAGCAGCTTATATCCCAGGGTAGATGGCTACACCTTC

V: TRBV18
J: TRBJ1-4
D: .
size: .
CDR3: CASSLTATNEKLFF
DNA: TGTGCCAGCTCACTCACGGCAACTAATGAAAAACTGTTTTTT

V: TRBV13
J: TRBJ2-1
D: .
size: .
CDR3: CASSLLFERSSYNEQFF
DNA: TGTGCCAGCAGCCTCCTCTTTGAGCGGTCATCCTACAATGAGCAGTTCTTC